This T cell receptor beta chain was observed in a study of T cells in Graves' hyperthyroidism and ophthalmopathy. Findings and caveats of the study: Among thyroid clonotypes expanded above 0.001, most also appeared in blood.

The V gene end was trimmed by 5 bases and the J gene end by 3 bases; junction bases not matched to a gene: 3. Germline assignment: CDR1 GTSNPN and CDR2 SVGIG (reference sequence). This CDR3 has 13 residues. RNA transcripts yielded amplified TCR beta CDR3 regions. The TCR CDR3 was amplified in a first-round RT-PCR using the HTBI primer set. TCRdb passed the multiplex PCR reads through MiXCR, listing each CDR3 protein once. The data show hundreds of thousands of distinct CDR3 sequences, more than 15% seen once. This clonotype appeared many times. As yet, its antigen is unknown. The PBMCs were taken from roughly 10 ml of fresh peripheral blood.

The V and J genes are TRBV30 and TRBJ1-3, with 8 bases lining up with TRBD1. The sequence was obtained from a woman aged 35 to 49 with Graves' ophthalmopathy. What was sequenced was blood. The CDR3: CAWGQGGGNTIYF. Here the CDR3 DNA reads TGTGCCTGGGGACAGGGAGGTGGAAACACCATATATTTT.